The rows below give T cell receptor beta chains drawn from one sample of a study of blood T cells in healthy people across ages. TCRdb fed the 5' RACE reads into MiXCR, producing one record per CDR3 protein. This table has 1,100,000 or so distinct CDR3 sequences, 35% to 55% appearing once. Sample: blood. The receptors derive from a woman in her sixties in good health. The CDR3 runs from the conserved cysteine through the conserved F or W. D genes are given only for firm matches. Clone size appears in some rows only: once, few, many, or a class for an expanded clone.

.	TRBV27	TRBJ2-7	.	CASSLQGGAETYEQYF	TGTGCCAGCAGTTTACAAGGGGGAGCGGAGACCTACGAGCAGTACTTC
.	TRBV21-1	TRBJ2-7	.	CASSKSPGAGGLAGAFSYEQYF	TGTGCCAGCAGCAAAAGTCCGGGAGCGGGAGGACTAGCGGGGGCGTTCTCCTACGAGCAGTACTTC
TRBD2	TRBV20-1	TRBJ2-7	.	CSAGGTSKTYEQYF	TGCAGTGCTGGGGGGACTAGCAAGACCTACGAGCAGTACTTC
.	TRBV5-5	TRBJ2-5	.	CASTLVLAEQETQYF	TGTGCCAGCACCCTGGTATTAGCGGAGCAAGAGACCCAGTACTTC
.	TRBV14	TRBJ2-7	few	CASSLPGTLATYEQYF	TGTGCCAGCAGCCTACCCGGGACTCTGGCTACCTACGAGCAGTACTTC
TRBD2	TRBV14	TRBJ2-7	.	CASSHIAGGWTYEQYF	TGTGCCAGCAGCCACATAGCGGGAGGTTGGACCTACGAGCAGTACTTC
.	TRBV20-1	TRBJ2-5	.	CSAPNPDRPKETQYF	TGCAGTGCCCCTAACCCCGACAGACCTAAAGAGACCCAGTACTTC
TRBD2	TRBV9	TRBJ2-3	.	CASSLSGRADTQYF	TGTGCCAGCAGTCTTAGCGGGAGGGCAGATACGCAGTATTTT
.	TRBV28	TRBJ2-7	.	CASSGGPIYEQYF	TGTGCCAGCAGCGGGGGGCCGATCTACGAGCAGTACTTC
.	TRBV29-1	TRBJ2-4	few	CSVETLAAAVQNIQYF	TGCAGCGTTGAAACTTTGGCAGCCGCGGTACAAAACATTCAGTACTTC
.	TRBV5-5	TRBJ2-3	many	CASSTTDTQYF	TGTGCCAGCAGCACCACAGATACGCAGTATTTT
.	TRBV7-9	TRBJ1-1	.	CASSLWGLGMNTEAFF	TGTGCCAGCAGCTTGTGGGGGCTGGGGATGAACACTGAAGCTTTCTTT
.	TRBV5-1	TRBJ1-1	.	CASSERGLTEAFF	TGCGCCAGCAGCGAAAGGGGATTGACTGAAGCTTTCTTT
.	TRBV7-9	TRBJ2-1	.	CASRAGTGPNEQFF	TGTGCCAGCAGGGCCGGGACTGGTCCCAATGAGCAGTTCTTC
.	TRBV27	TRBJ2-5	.	CASSSLTSLRETQYF	TGTGCCAGCAGTTCATTGACTAGTTTGAGGGAGACCCAGTACTTC
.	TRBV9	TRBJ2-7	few	CASSVVASPYEQYF	TGTGCCAGCAGCGTAGTTGCGTCCCCCTACGAGCAGTACTTC